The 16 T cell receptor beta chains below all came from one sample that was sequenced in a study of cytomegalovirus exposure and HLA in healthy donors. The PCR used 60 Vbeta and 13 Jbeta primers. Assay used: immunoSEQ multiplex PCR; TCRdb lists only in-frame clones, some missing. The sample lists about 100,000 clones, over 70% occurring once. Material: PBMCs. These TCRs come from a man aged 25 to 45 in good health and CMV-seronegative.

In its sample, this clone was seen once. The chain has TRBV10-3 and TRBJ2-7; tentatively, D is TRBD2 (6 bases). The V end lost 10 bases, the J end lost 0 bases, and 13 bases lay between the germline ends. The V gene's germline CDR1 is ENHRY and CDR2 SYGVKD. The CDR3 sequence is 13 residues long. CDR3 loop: CASGMESSYEQYF. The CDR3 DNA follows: TGTGCCAGCGGGATGGAGAGCTCCTACGAGCAGTACTTC.

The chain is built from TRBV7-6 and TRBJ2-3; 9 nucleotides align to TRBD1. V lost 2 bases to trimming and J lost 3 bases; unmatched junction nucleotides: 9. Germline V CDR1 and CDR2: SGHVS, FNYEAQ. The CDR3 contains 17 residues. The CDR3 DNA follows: TGTGCCAGCAGCTTAAGGGGGACAGGGAGTAGGACAGATACGCAGTATTTT. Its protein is CASSLRGTGSRTDTQYF.

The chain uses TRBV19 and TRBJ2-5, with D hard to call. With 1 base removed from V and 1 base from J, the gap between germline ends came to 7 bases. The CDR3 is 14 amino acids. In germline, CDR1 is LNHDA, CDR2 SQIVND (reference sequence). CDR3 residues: CASSIGSSQETQYF. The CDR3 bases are TGTGCCAGTAGTATAGGGAGCAGCCAAGAGACCCAGTACTTC.

The CDR3 region has the DNA TGTGCCAGCAGTTTCGACAGGAACACTGAAGCTTTCTTT. Residues: CASSFDRNTEAFF. The V call is TRBV28, the J call TRBJ1-1; D may be TRBD1 (5 bases). CDR1 is MDHEN, CDR2 SYDVKM, per germline. CDR3 length: 13 amino acids. Trimming removed 3 bases from V and 1 base from J, with 6 bases in between.

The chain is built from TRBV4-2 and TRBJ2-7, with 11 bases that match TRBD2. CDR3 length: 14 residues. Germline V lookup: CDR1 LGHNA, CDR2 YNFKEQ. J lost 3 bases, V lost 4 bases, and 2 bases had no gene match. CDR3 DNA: TGTGCCAGCAGCCCCGGGACTAGCGGCTACGAGCAGTACTTC. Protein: CASSPGTSGYEQYF.

The CDR3 is CASSLLAGTSGYNEQFF. The CDR3, as DNA: TGTGCCAGCAGCTTACTAGCCGGGACTAGCGGCTACAATGAGCAGTTCTTC. This chain links TRBV11-2 with TRBJ2-1; 11 positions match TRBD2. Trimming removed 2 bases from V and 3 bases from J; junction bases left unmatched: 6. CDR3 length equals 17 residues. In germline, CDR1 is SGHAT, CDR2 FQNNGV. Drawing the rest from reference TRBV11-2 and TRBJ2-1, the complete variable domain is EAGVAQSPRYKIIEKRQSVAFWCNPISGHATLYWYQQILGQGPKLLIQFQNNGVVDDSQLPKDRFSAERLKGVDSTLKIQPAKLEDSAVYLCASSLLAGTSGYNEQFFGPGTRLTVL.

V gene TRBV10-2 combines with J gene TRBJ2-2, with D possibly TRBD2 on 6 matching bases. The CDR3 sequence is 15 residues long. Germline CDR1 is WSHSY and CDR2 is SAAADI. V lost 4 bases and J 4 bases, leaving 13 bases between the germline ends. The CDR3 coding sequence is TGCGCCAGCAGTGGGGGACTTCTGGCCACCGGGGAGCTGTTTTTT. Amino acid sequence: CASSGGLLATGELFF.

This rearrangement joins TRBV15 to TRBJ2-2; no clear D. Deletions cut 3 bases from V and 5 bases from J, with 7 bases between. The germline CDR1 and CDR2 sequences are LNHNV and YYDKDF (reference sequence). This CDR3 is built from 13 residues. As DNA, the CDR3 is TGTGCCACCAGCAGGACTGCTACCGGGGAGCTGTTTTTT. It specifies CATSRTATGELFF.

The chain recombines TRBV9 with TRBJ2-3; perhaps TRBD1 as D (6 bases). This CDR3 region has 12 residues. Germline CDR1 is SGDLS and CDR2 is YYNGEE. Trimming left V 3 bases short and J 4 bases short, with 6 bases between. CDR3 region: CASSEGADTQYF. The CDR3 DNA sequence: TGTGCCAGCAGCGAGGGGGCAGATACGCAGTATTTT.

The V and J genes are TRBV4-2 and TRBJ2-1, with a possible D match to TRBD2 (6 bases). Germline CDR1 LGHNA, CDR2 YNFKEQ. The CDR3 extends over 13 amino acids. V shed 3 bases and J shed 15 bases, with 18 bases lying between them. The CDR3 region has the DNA TGTGCCAGCAGCCAGGGGGACTCTAGCGTAGGGTTCTTC. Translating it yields CASSQGDSSVGFF.

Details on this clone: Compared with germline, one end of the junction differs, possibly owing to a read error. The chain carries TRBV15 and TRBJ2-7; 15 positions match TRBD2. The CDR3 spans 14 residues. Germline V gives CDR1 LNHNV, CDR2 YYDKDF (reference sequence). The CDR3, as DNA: TGTGCCACCAGCAGATCCGGGGGGACTAGCGGGAGGAACTTC. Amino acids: CATSRSGGTSGRNF.

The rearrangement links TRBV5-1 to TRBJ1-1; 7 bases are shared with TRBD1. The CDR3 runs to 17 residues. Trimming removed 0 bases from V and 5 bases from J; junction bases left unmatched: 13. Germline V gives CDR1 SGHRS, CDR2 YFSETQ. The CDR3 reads CASSLARVQGVRTEAFF. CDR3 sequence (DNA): TGCGCCAGCAGCTTGGCTAGGGTCCAGGGGGTAAGGACTGAAGCTTTCTTT.

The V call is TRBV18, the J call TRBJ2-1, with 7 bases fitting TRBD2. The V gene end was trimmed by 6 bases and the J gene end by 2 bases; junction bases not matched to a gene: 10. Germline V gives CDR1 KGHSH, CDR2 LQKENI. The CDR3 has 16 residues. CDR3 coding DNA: TGTGCCAGCTCCCAATCTAGCGGAACTACCTACAATGAGCAGTTCTTC. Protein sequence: CASSQSSGTTYNEQFF.

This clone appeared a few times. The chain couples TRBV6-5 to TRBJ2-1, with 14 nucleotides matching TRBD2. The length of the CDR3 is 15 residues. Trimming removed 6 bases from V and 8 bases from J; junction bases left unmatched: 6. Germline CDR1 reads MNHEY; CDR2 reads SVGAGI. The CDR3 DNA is TGTGCCAGCAGCTACGGGACTAGCGGGAGCGATGAGCAGTTCTTC. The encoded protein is CASSYGTSGSDEQFF.

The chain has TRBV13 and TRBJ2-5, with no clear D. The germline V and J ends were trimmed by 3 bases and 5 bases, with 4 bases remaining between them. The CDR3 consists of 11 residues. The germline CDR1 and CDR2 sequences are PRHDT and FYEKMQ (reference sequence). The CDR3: CASSLEETQYF. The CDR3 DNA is TGTGCCAGCAGCTTGGAGGAGACCCAGTACTTC. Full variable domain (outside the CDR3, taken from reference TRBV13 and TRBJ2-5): AAGVIQSPRHLIKEKRETATLKCYPIPRHDTVYWYQQGPGQDPQFLISFYEKMQSDKGSIPDRFSAQQFSDYHSELNMSSLELGDSALYFCASSLEETQYFGPGTRLLVL.

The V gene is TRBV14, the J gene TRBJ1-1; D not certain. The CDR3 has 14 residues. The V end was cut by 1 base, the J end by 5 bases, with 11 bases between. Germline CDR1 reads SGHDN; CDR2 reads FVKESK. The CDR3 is CASSQGAGLTEAFF. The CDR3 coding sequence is TGTGCCAGCAGCCAAGGGGCGGGATTGACTGAAGCTTTCTTT.